This TCR beta chain stems from a study of blood T cell repertoires in COVID-19. The CDR3 is made up of 13 amino acids. The V and J ends lost 4 bases and 4 bases, in that order; junction bases with no gene match: 2. Germline loops: CDR1 SNHLY, CDR2 FYNNEI. Sequencing was performed with immunoSEQ multiplex PCR; in TCRdb, only in-frame clones are kept and a portion is missing. The repertoire holds approximately 190,000 clones, with almost 85% as singletons. This rearrangement joins TRBV2 to TRBJ1-1; 8 positions match TRBD1. This clonotype was sampled from a woman aged 70-85 years with active or convalescent COVID-19. Sequenced sample: peripheral blood. The CDR3 bases are TGTGCCAGCAGTGGGCAGGGGGCCACTGAAGCTTTCTTT. The encoded protein is CASSGQGATEAFF.